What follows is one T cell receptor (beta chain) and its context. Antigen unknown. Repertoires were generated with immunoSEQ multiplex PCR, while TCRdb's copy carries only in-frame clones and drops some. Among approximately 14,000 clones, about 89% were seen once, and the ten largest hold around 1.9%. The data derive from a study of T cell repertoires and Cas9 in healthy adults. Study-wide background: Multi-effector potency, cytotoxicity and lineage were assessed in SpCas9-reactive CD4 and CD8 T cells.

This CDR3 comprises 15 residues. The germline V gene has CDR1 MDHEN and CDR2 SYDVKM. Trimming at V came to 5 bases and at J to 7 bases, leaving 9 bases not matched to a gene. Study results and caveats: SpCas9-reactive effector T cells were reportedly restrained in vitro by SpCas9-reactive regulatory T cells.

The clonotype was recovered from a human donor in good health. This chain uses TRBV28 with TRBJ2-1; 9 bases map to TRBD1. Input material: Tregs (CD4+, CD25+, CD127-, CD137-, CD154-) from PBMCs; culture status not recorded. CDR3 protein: CASSAPGQGKNEQFF. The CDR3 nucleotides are TGTGCCAGCAGTGCCCCGGGACAGGGCAAAAATGAGCAGTTCTTC.